This TCR beta chain was identified in a study of beta chain features in type 1 diabetes (dated by TCRdb to the late 2010s). In terms of the full investigation: No differences in mean age, gender distribution, total cell number or subset yield were found between patients and healthy donors. A total of 85 million to 140 million sorted cells were examined across all samples, and a strong correlation was observed between cell number per subset and RNA yield. In the study, TCRB repertoires of sorted circulating CD4+ T cell subsets from recently diagnosed type 1 diabetes patients were compared with those of matched healthy donors. Whereas all 30 or so donors provided naive and central memory subsets, regulatory and stem cell-like memory subsets were isolated from just 8 patients and roughly eight healthy donors.

The entire isolated RNA was reverse transcribed using the High Capacity cDNA Reverse Transcription Kit, and thus expressed TCRB transcripts were sequenced. For stem cell-like memory T cell samples, survey-depth immunoSEQ sequencing was used, averaging approximately 1 million total reads per sample. Sorted cells were lysed in RLT buffer, and RNA was extracted using DNase-treated RNeasy Micro or Mini kits according to cell number. Each cell subset was processed separately to prevent cross-contamination, with patient and healthy donor samples processed together. The immunoSEQ multiplex PCR was used to amplify TCRB sequences from cDNA, yielding 87-bp fragments that span the CDR3 region. Sequencing of the amplicons was done on the Illumina HiSeq platform. In the source study's methods: PCR bias was corrected computationally using synthetic template baselines, and reads within Hamming distance 2 were collapsed, with unmergeable singletons discarded. Reads were aligned to IMGT to assign V, D and J genes, CDR3 length, and insertions or deletions at six rearrangement sites. Within each subset, clonotype counts were normalized to the number of sorted cells before true diversity and Gini coefficients were calculated with the tcR R package. The overlap coefficient, calculated on TCRB nucleotide sequences, was used to measure repertoire sharing. This immuneACCESS table, as held by TCRdb, lists in-frame sequences with V and J called but not all clones. Of the missing ones, under half trace to an unresolved V gene in checked studies; the others have no known cause. V, J and clone size are taken as reported in that table, and D and trimming were inferred from the DNA itself. A total of about 53,000 clones appear in this sample, 55% to 80% of them only once. The ten largest clones add up to 0.29% of the sample.

Results and caveats for the whole study, not just this receptor: Shorter templates might be favored by PCR, yet because patient and control samples were amplified and corrected together, any such skew would affect both groups equally. A moderate but significant shortening of TCRB CDR3 length was observed in type 1 diabetes patients in all four CD4+ subsets. Because small numbers of individuals were included in the HLA sub-analyses, any influence of HLA type on TCRB rearrangement was left unresolved. At VDJ recombination sites, patients with type 1 diabetes made fewer insertions and deleted more nucleotides, a pattern implying thymic rearrangement abnormalities. Sequencing cDNA rather than genomic DNA could over-represent highly expressing activated cells, although activation and CD3 levels did not differ between groups. Naive, central memory and regulatory TCRB repertoires appeared to be more similar among patients than among healthy donors.

This clone was seen a handful of times. The antigen it binds to is not known. Per-nucleotide qualities are absent, and no much larger clonotype sits a single base away. From each donor, a single peripheral blood sample of 100 to 150 mL on average was drawn into heparinised tubes. Using a panel that included CD45RO, CCR7, CD25, CD127, CD95 and CD27, naive, central memory, regulatory and stem cell-like memory CD4+ T cells were sorted on a BD FACSAria II. A purity above 98% was achieved for all sorted populations. PBMCs were separated immediately by Lymphoprep density gradient centrifugation and were stained directly, without being cultured. So that batch effects would be minimized, each experiment stained and sorted samples in pairs, pairing one healthy donor with one patient. Deletion took 0 bases off V and 0 bases off J, with a span of 18 bases between the germline ends. The CDR1 and CDR2 encoded by the germline V gene (reference sequence) are LNHNV and YYDKDF. Including cysteine and phenylalanine, the CDR3 has 18 amino acids. Only CDR3 DNA is held: 54 bases, read in frame from base 1.

The source of this sequence is a woman in her 30s with type 1 diabetes. The chain joins TRBV15 to TRBJ2-7; TRBD2 is perhaps the D gene, given 7 matching bases. The sequencing input was stem cell memory CD4+ T cells from blood. In the paper's terms, the cell subset or site label means: stem cell-like memory CD4+ T cells. The CDR3 reads as follows: CATSRDRGAFGISYEQYF. The nucleotide sequence is given as TGTGCCACCAGCAGAGATCGGGGGGCATTCGGGATCTCCTACGAGCAGTACTTC. The entire variable domain, with the stretches around the CDR3 drawn from the reference TRBV15 and TRBJ2-7 proteins, is DAMVIQNPRYQVTQFGKPVTLSCSQTLNHNVMYWYQQKSSQAPKLLFHYYDKDFNNEADTPDNFQSRRPNTSFCFLDIRSPGLGDTAMYLCATSRDRGAFGISYEQYFGPGTRLTVT.